This T cell receptor (beta chain) is from a study of T cell responses to AZD1222 COVID-19 vaccine. A word on this clone: Its specificity is not known.

Study-level points and caveats: Clonal diversity was possibly underestimated, and the donors were mostly white British, with more females. Spike-wide vaccine-associated CD4 TCRs dominated at 160-218 and 743-854.

CDR1 is LGHNA, CDR2 YSLEER, per germline. CDR3 length: 16 residues. V trimming: 4 bases; J trimming: 4 bases; junction bases outside the gene matches: 9. The method was immunoSEQ multiplex PCR; TCRdb's version includes in-frame clones alone and lacks a portion of them. The repertoire holds 130,000 to 150,000 clones, with nearly 90% as singletons. This specimen was peripheral blood, taken 28 days after the second dose of the MenACWY control vaccine. The clonotype was recovered from an adult who received the MenACWY meningococcal vaccine as a control. This chain connects TRBV4-3 to TRBJ2-1, with TRBD1 matching 8 bases. This CDR3 reads CASSLRGDRIYNEQFF. CDR3 DNA sequence: TGCGCCAGCAGCCTTCGAGGGGACAGGATTTACAATGAGCAGTTCTTC.